This T cell receptor (beta chain) comes out of a study of CD8 T cells in Susac syndrome. Random hexamers served to reverse transcribe roughly 0.45 to 1 ug RNA. Across 54 Vbeta and 13 Jbeta, immunoSEQ multiplex PCR amplified TCR beta CDR3. TCRdb redid the calling of the immunoSEQ multiplex PCR reads with MiXCR, one entry per CDR3 protein. Among around 130,000 distinct CDR3 sequences listed, approximately 96% were seen once. This CDR3 comprises 13 residues. CDR1 MGHDK and CDR2 SYGVNS come from the germline V gene. Deletions cut 2 bases from V and 3 bases from J, with 7 bases between. The chain has TRBV25-1 and TRBJ2-5; D remains ambiguous. The sample comprised CD4+ T cells from PBMCs. The sequence was collected from a human donor with multiple sclerosis. The CDR3 sequence is CASSELPEETQYF. The CDR3, as DNA: TGTGCCAGCAGTGAACTACCAGAAGAGACCCAGTACTTC.